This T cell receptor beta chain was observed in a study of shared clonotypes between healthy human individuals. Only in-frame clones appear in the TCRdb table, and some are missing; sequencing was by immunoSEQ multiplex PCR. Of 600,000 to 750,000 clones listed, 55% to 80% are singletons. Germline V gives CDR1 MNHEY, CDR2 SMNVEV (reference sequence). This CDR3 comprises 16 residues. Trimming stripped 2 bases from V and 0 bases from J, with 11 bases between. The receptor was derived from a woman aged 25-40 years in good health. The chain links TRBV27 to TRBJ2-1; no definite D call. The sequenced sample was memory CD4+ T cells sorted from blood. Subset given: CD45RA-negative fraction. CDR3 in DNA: TGTGCCAGCAGTTTAATCGCCACGAGCTCCTACAATGAGCAGTTCTTC. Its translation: CASSLIATSSYNEQFF.